Below, 5 T cell receptor beta chains from the same sample are listed, as sequenced in a study of blood T cell repertoires in COVID-19. The assay was immunoSEQ multiplex PCR, and TCRdb's table has in-frame clones only and misses some. The repertoire holds around 250,000 clones, with about 86% as singletons. The sequenced sample was PBMCs or T cells enriched from blood (not recorded which). Receptor source: a man in his fifties or sixties who had recovered from COVID-19.

In regard to this clone: Other DNA sequences in this sample translate to the same CDR3. The rearrangement uses TRBV27 and TRBJ1-6; maybe TRBD1 (6 bases). V lost 3 bases to trimming and J lost 6 bases, with 12 bases between them. The V gene's germline CDR1 is MNHEY and CDR2 SMNVEV (reference sequence). This CDR3 comprises 15 residues. The CDR3 DNA reads as TGTGCCAGCAGTTTTCAGGGGATGGGTAATTCACCCCTCCACTTT. It is translated as CASSFQGMGNSPLHF.

This rearrangement joins TRBV7-2 to TRBJ2-1; 8 bases agree with TRBD2. CDR3 length: 16 amino acids. J gave up 7 bases and V 3 bases, and 11 bases lay outside the gene matches. The germline gives CDR1 SGHTA, CDR2 FQGNSA. CDR3 nucleotides: TGTGCCAGCAGCTTGGACCCCGGGACTAGAGGTAATGAGCAGTTCTTC. Translating it yields CASSLDPGTRGNEQFF.

The gene calls are TRBV29-1 and TRBJ2-7; TRBD1 matches 7 bases. Unmatched junction bases numbered 3, after V lost 4 bases and J lost 0 bases. The CDR3 is made up of 13 amino acids. Germline V lookup: CDR1 SQVTM, CDR2 ANQGSEA. The CDR3 DNA reads as TGCAGCGTTGGAACAGGGGCCTCCTACGAGCAGTACTTC. Its protein product is CSVGTGASYEQYF.

The gene calls are TRBV18 and TRBJ2-7; tentatively, D is TRBD2 (5 bases). This CDR3 is built from 15 residues. CDR1 KGHSH and CDR2 LQKENI come from the germline V gene. V lost 3 bases to trimming and J lost 0 bases, with 12 bases between them. CDR3 coding DNA: TGTGCCAGCTCACCCTCGGCTGGGAGCTCCTACGAGCAGTACTTC. Residues: CASSPSAGSSYEQYF.

This clone was seen only a few times. This rearrangement joins TRBV24-1 to TRBJ1-2; maybe TRBD1 (5 bases). In germline, CDR1 is KGHDR, CDR2 SFDVKD. The CDR3 consists of 13 residues. Trimming stripped 4 bases from V and 11 bases from J, with 16 bases between. The CDR3 reads CATSEGVQTGYTF. In DNA form, the CDR3 reads TGTGCCACCAGTGAAGGGGTACAAACGGGTTACACCTTC.